What follows are 9 T cell receptor beta chains derived from one specimen sequenced in a study of a mutant IDH1 vaccine in newly diagnosed glioma (dated by TCRdb to the early 2020s). The time point label corresponds to: week 35, safety follow-up. A 20-mer mutant IDH1 peptide at 300 micrograms in Montanide made up each vaccine dose, which was injected subcutaneously together with topical imiquimod. Their cognate antigens are unknown. Libraries were built with the immunoSEQ multiplex PCR assay. In its TCRdb copy, this immuneACCESS table keeps in-frame sequences only and misses some clones. Where compared with another copy, unresolved V genes explain less than half of these, and the others have no known cause. The sample table contains fewer than 90,000 clones; only one count was recorded for around 82% of them. Jointly, the top ten make up approximately 12% of the sample. The source material was PBMCs, sampled from a glioma patient whose treatment included an IDH1 peptide vaccine. These receptors all come from a young man with glioma.

The chain is built from TRBV6-6 and TRBJ1-5; D gene unclear. Germline CDR1 reads MNHNY; CDR2 reads SVGAGI (reference sequence). V lost 0 bases, J lost 7 bases, and 13 bases lay in between. CDR3 length: 15 residues. DNA for the CDR3: TGTGCCAGCAGTTACTCGACGGGGAGGAAACAGCCCCAGCATTTT. It codes for CASSYSTGRKQPQHF.

This clone came up once. The chain links TRBV27 to TRBJ1-5, with D perhaps matching TRBD1 (5 bases). This CDR3 contains 12 residues. V shed 9 bases and J shed 1 base, with 7 bases lying between them. Germline-derived CDR1 and CDR2 are MNHEY and SMNVEV (reference sequence). The CDR3 nucleotides are TGTGCCAGGGGGGAGAGCAATCAGCCCCAGCATTTT. It translates to CARGESNQPQHF.

The CDR3 here is CASSQDRRAYEQYF. CDR3 bases: TGCGCCAGCAGCCAAGATCGCCGAGCCTACGAGCAGTACTTC. The rearrangement joins TRBV4-3 to TRBJ2-7; D unclear. CDR3 length: 14 residues. V lost 0 bases and J lost 2, with 8 bases in between. The germline V gene has CDR1 LGHNA and CDR2 YSLEER.

The V gene is TRBV5-1, the J gene TRBJ1-4; D perhaps matches TRBD1 (6 bases). V was trimmed by 2 bases and J by 0 bases, leaving 11 bases between them. The germline gives CDR1 SGHRS, CDR2 YFSETQ. The CDR3 covers 16 residues. The CDR3 here is CASSLRPGATNEKLFF. For the CDR3, the DNA is TGCGCCAGCAGCTTACGCCCAGGGGCAACTAATGAAAAACTGTTTTTT.

This sequence joins TRBV28 and TRBJ1-2, with D unresolved. The CDR3 contains 12 residues. CDR1 and CDR2 from the germline V gene are MDHEN and SYDVKM. V gave up 7 bases and J gave up 5 bases, with 11 bases separating them. This CDR3 reads CASTTSGYGYTF. The CDR3 DNA reads as TGTGCCAGCACCACCTCCGGGTATGGCTACACCTTC.

This chain uses TRBV29-1 with TRBJ2-1; TRBD2 matches at 7 bases. The CDR3 covers 14 residues. Looked up from germline, CDR1 is SQVTM and CDR2 is ANQGSEA. The V and J ends lost 3 bases and 4 bases, in that order; junction bases with no gene match: 6. The DNA for the CDR3 is TGCAGCGTTGATCCCCGGGGGGATTACAATGAGCAGTTCTTC. It encodes CSVDPRGDYNEQFF.

This clone was detected only a few times. V and J are TRBV10-2 and TRBJ1-1; weak D call: TRBD1 (6 bases). The CDR3 has 15 residues. Germline V lookup: CDR1 WSHSY, CDR2 SAAADI. The ends were cut back, 5 bases at V and 2 bases at J, with 15 bases in the middle. CDR3 DNA: TGCGCCAGCAGTCCCTCCGGGACACTCAACACTGAAGCTTTCTTT. Amino acids: CASSPSGTLNTEAFF.

The V gene is TRBV11-3, the J gene TRBJ2-3, with 11 positions matching TRBD2. V gave up 1 base and J gave up 0 bases; unmatched junction bases: 0. Germline CDR1 is SGHNT and CDR2 is YENEEA. The CDR3 extends over 16 amino acids. This chain's CDR3 is CASSLVAGGSTDTQYF. The CDR3 coding sequence is TGTGCCAGCAGCTTAGTAGCGGGAGGGAGCACAGATACGCAGTATTTT.

The V and J genes are TRBV7-8 and TRBJ1-1, with 7 nucleotides matching TRBD1. CDR3 length equals 15 residues. Germline V lookup: CDR1 SGHVS, CDR2 FQNEAQ. V gave up 3 bases and J gave up 10 bases; unmatched junction bases: 14. For the CDR3, the DNA is TGTGCCAGCAGCTTCTCTACAGGGGTTAATTGGGCAGCTTTCTTT. This encodes CASSFSTGVNWAAFF. Drawing the rest from reference TRBV7-8 and TRBJ1-1, the complete variable domain is GAGVSQSPRYKVAKRGQDVALRCDPISGHVSLFWYQQALGQGPEFLTYFQNEAQLDKSGLPSDRFFAERPEGSVSTLKIQRTQQEDSAVYLCASSFSTGVNWAAFFGQGTRLTVV.